The 13 T cell receptor beta chains given below trace back to one sample, sequenced in a study of cytomegalovirus exposure and HLA in healthy donors. PCR was performed using 60 Vbeta and 13 Jbeta primers. Sequencing was performed with immunoSEQ multiplex PCR; in TCRdb, only in-frame clones are kept and a portion is missing. In the table there are over 150,000 clones, more than 70% of which are singletons. The sequenced material came from PBMCs. All receptors derive from a boy aged 2 to 10 in good health and CMV-seronegative.

The chain uses TRBV28 and TRBJ1-1, with D perhaps TRBD1 (6 bases). The CDR3 is 13 residues long. Germline CDR1 and CDR2: MDHEN and SYDVKM. Trimming removed 6 bases from V and 4 bases from J, with 12 bases in between. CDR3 in amino acids: CASRIQGATEAFF. The CDR3 coding sequence is TGTGCCAGCAGAATACAGGGTGCCACTGAAGCTTTCTTT.

The chain carries TRBV6-5 and TRBJ1-2; D is undetermined. This CDR3 comprises 14 residues. The germline V gene has CDR1 MNHEY and CDR2 SVGAGI. The V and J ends lost 6 bases and 4 bases respectively, with 15 bases between them. The CDR3 is CASRRTGNIYGYTF. In DNA, the CDR3 is TGTGCCAGCAGGCGAACCGGGAACATCTATGGCTACACCTTC.

This clone showed up just a few times. The chain is built from TRBV12-5 and TRBJ2-7; 8 bases match TRBD1. The CDR3 has 16 amino acids. Germline V lookup: CDR1 LGHNT, CDR2 FRNRAP. V lost 1 base and J lost 4; bases outside the gene matches: 9. For the CDR3, the DNA is TGTGCTAGTGGTTTGGATCAAAGGACAGGGAGGTACGAGCAGTACTTC. Residues: CASGLDQRTGRYEQYF.

V usage is TRBV2 and J usage is TRBJ1-2, with D possibly matching TRBD1 (5 bases). V was pared by 3 bases and J by 8 bases, with 16 bases between. The CDR3 is made up of 14 amino acids. CDR1 SNHLY and CDR2 FYNNEI come from the germline V gene. The CDR3 region has the DNA TGTGCCAGCAGTGACAGCAGAACAAGGGGCGGCTACACCTTC. It yields the protein CASSDSRTRGGYTF.

In its sample, this clone was seen once. The chain uses TRBV4-1 and TRBJ2-7; D might be TRBD1 (5 bases). The CDR3 runs to 13 residues. V was clipped by 0 bases and J by 5 bases, with 8 bases between them. Germline lookup yields CDR1 MGHRA and CDR2 YSYEKL. The DNA for the CDR3 is TGCGCCAGCAGCCAAGATCTCAGGGACGAGCAGTACTTC. Encoded protein: CASSQDLRDEQYF.

The V call is TRBV28, the J call TRBJ1-4; TRBD1 might be the D (6 bases). The CDR3 contains 15 residues. V gave up 4 bases and J gave up 7 bases, with 16 bases separating them. Germline CDR1 MDHEN, CDR2 SYDVKM. The CDR3 bases are TGTGCCAGCAGTTACCCCGGACAGTCGCTTGAAAAACTGTTTTTT. Protein product: CASSYPGQSLEKLFF.

The genes are TRBV6-1 and TRBJ2-1; TRBD1 matches at 8 bases. The CDR3 totals 15 residues. The ends lost 5 bases at V and 6 bases at J; junction bases unmatched: 9. The germline V gene has CDR1 MNHNS and CDR2 SASEGT. CDR3 amino acids: CASSTQGAPSNEQFF. The CDR3 nucleotides read TGTGCCAGCAGTACCCAGGGGGCGCCCTCCAATGAGCAGTTCTTC.

V gene TRBV2 combines with J gene TRBJ1-1, with D perhaps matching TRBD1 (6 bases). The CDR3 is 13 amino acids. V gave up 5 bases and J gave up 0 bases, with 7 bases separating them. Germline V gene data show CDR1 as SNHLY and CDR2 as FYNNEI. CDR3 protein: CASSQGLNTEAFF. CDR3 in DNA: TGTGCCAGCAGTCAGGGGTTGAACACTGAAGCTTTCTTT.

The chain is built from TRBV30 and TRBJ2-5; 9 positions agree with TRBD1. The ends lost 0 bases at V and 7 bases at J; junction bases unmatched: 3. The CDR3 length is 13 residues. Germline V gene lookup returns CDR1 GTSNPN and CDR2 SVGIG (reference sequence). Here the CDR3 DNA reads TGTGCCTGGAGTGTTCGGACAGGGGCGACCCAGTACTTC. Amino acid sequence: CAWSVRTGATQYF. Full variable domain (rest looked up from reference TRBV30 and TRBJ2-5): SQTIHQWPATLVQPVGSPLSLECTVEGTSNPNLYWYRQAAGRGLQLLFYSVGIGQISSEVPQNLSASRPQDRQFILSSKKLLLSDSGFYLCAWSVRTGATQYFGPGTRLLVL.

The chain recombines TRBV5-5 with TRBJ2-2, with 8 bases fitting TRBD2. The V gene end was trimmed by 4 bases and the J gene end by 5 bases; junction bases not matched to a gene: 10. This CDR3 spans 16 amino acids. Germline values: CDR1 SGHKS, CDR2 YYEKEE (reference sequence). CDR3 DNA sequence: TGTGCCAGCAGCCCGATTTCCGGACTAGCAACCGGGGAGCTGTTTTTT. It yields the protein CASSPISGLATGELFF.

The chain combines TRBV11-2 with TRBJ2-7; no definite D call. This CDR3 comprises 11 residues. V was trimmed by 5 bases and J by 2 bases, leaving 4 bases between them. Per the germline V gene, CDR1 is SGHAT and CDR2 is FQNNGV. For the CDR3, the DNA is TGTGCCAGCAGCCATGCCTACGAGCAGTACTTC. Encoded protein: CASSHAYEQYF.

This clone has only one observation. The chain employs TRBV25-1 and TRBJ1-1; 7 bases line up with TRBD1. Germline CDR1 reads MGHDK; CDR2 reads SYGVNS. The CDR3 has 16 amino acids. V shed 6 bases, J shed 2 bases, and the junction held 12 bases outside the gene matches. CDR3 in DNA: TGTGCCAGCAGCTCCGGGACAGCATTATCAAACACTGAAGCTTTCTTT. Translation gives CASSSGTALSNTEAFF. The complete variable domain, with remaining parts taken from reference TRBV25-1 and TRBJ1-1, reads EADIYQTPRYLVIGTGKKITLECSQTMGHDKMYWYQQDPGMELHLIHYSYGVNSTEKGDLSSESTVSRIRTEHFPLTLESARPSHTSQYLCASSSGTALSNTEAFFGQGTRLTVV.

In its sample, this clone was seen a few times. CDR3 protein: CAISERGTYEQYF. CDR3 DNA: TGTGCCATCAGTGAAAGGGGCACCTACGAGCAGTACTTC. The V and J genes are TRBV10-3 and TRBJ2-7, with a tentative D call TRBD1 (5 bases). Trimming stripped 3 bases from V and 2 bases from J, with 8 bases between. This CDR3 comprises 13 residues. The V gene's germline CDR1 is ENHRY and CDR2 SYGVKD.